This T cell receptor beta chain is drawn from a study of T-cell memory formation after mild COVID-19. One entry per CDR3 protein results from TCRdb running MiXCR on the 5' RACE reads. The table has roughly 320,000 distinct CDR3 sequences, around 27% seen once. This clonotype was counted between two and nine times. Trimming took off 4 bases at V and 8 bases at J, with 13 bases between the two ends. CDR1 is ENHRY and CDR2 is SYGVKD in the germline V gene. This CDR3 comprises 13 residues. This TCR came from an adult woman who had mild COVID-19 (a few samples of this study predate the infection). Cell type and time point are not known. The chain is built from TRBV10-3 and TRBJ2-3; maybe TRBD2 (5 bases). The specimen was PBMCs or a T cell subset sorted from them (not recorded which). CDR3 bases: TGTGCCATCAGTGTTGGGCTAGCCTCTACGCAGTATTTT. As protein: CAISVGLASTQYF.